The 32 T cell receptor beta chains presented below share a single source sample, sequenced in a study of blood T cell repertoires in COVID-19. Here immunoSEQ multiplex PCR was the method, and the copy in TCRdb shows in-frame clones only, minus some. The sample records approximately 200,000 clones, around 94% being singletons. Sample: peripheral blood. Source of these receptors: a man aged 25 to 40 with COVID-19, enrolled during active disease.

V usage is TRBV10-3 and J usage is TRBJ2-5; tentatively, D is TRBD1 (6 bases). The germline V gene encodes CDR1 ENHRY and CDR2 SYGVKD. Trimming cost V 4 bases and J 5 bases, with 8 bases left between them. The CDR3 has 12 residues. CDR3 amino acids: CAISGTAETQYF. CDR3 nucleotides: TGTGCCATCAGTGGGACAGCCGAGACCCAGTACTTC.

V is TRBV28 and J is TRBJ1-3, with D unresolved. V was pared by 6 bases and J by 0 bases, with 12 bases between. Germline V gene lookup returns CDR1 MDHEN and CDR2 SYDVKM. This CDR3 is built from 15 residues. CDR3 amino acids: CASSYASSSGNTIYF. The CDR3 DNA reads TGTGCCAGCAGCTACGCAAGCTCCTCTGGAAACACCATATATTTT.

The V and J genes are TRBV6-2 or TRBV6-3 and TRBJ2-3; 7 nucleotides line up with TRBD1. After removal of 1 base from V and 2 bases from J, the junction contained 3 bases not matched to a gene. Germline CDR1 MNHEY, CDR2 SVGEGT. The CDR3 covers 15 residues. DNA of the CDR3: TGTGCCAGCAGTTACTGGGGACAGTACACAGATACGCAGTATTTT. This codes for CASSYWGQYTDTQYF.

This chain uses TRBV30 with TRBJ2-2; D perhaps matches TRBD1 (6 bases). V was clipped by 4 bases and J by 8 bases, with 8 bases between them. CDR1 and CDR2 (germline): GTSNPN, SVGIG (reference sequence). This CDR3 has 11 residues. The CDR3: CAWNREGELFF. The CDR3 region has the DNA TGTGCCTGGAACAGGGAGGGGGAGCTGTTTTTT.

This clone appeared a single time. The chain is built from TRBV5-4 and TRBJ1-6, with D maybe TRBD1 (6 bases). The CDR3 runs to 15 residues. Trimming removed 6 bases from V and 3 bases from J, with 13 bases in between. The germline V gene has CDR1 SGHNT and CDR2 YYREEE (reference sequence). The CDR3 loop is CASNDGQSYNSPLHF. In DNA form, the CDR3 reads TGTGCCAGCAACGACGGACAGAGCTATAATTCACCCCTCCACTTT.

V and J are TRBV24-1 and TRBJ1-2, with TRBD1 as a possible D gene (6 bases). This CDR3 is built from 16 residues. Germline CDR1 reads KGHDR; CDR2 reads SFDVKD. The V end lost 5 bases, the J end lost 6 bases, and 21 bases lay between the germline ends. The CDR3 bases are TGTGCCACCAGTGCCTTGAACCGATCACAGGGAGATGGCTACACCTTC. Translation: CATSALNRSQGDGYTF.

Here the CDR3 DNA reads TGTGCCAGCAGTTACCGAGGAACGAACACTGAAGCTTTCTTT. Translated: CASSYRGTNTEAFF. The rearrangement links TRBV6-5 to TRBJ1-1; D is ambiguous. The CDR3 loop spans 14 amino acids. The germline gives CDR1 MNHEY, CDR2 SVGAGI. With 2 bases removed from V and 1 base from J, the gap between germline ends came to 8 bases.

The chain recombines TRBV5-4 with TRBJ2-7; TRBD1 agrees at 8 bases. V gave up 4 bases and J gave up 4 bases; unmatched junction bases: 4. This CDR3 comprises 13 residues. Germline values: CDR1 SGHNT, CDR2 YYREEE (reference sequence). CDR3 sequence reads: CASSGGQEYEQYF. DNA for the CDR3: TGTGCCAGCAGCGGGGGACAGGAGTACGAGCAGTACTTC.

This clone has just one count. The gene calls are TRBV9 and TRBJ1-6, with 10 positions matching TRBD1. V dropped 0 bases and J dropped 8; count of bases not matched to a gene: 2. The CDR3 has 15 residues. Per the germline V gene, CDR1 is SGDLS and CDR2 is YYNGEE. The CDR3 region has the DNA TGTGCCAGCAGCGTAGCGGACAGGGGGGATTCACCCCTCCACTTT. This encodes CASSVADRGDSPLHF.

The CDR3 coding sequence is TGTGCCAGCAGCTTAGCCCTGGACAGGGACACAGATACGCAGTATTTT. Translating it yields CASSLALDRDTDTQYF. The gene calls are TRBV7-9 and TRBJ2-3; 8 nucleotides agree with TRBD1. Trimming took 0 bases from V and 2 from J; bases not matched to a gene: 4. Germline values: CDR1 SEHNR, CDR2 FQNEAQ (reference sequence). The CDR3 is 16 residues long.

The chain links TRBV2 to TRBJ1-4, with D tentatively TRBD1 (5 bases). The CDR3 has 15 amino acids. Trimming removed 5 bases from V and 3 bases from J, with 13 bases in between. Looked up from germline, CDR1 is SNHLY and CDR2 is FYNNEI. The CDR3, as DNA: TGTGCCAGCAGTAGCCTGGGGCAAGCTAATGAAAAACTGTTTTTT. Protein product: CASSSLGQANEKLFF.

CDR3 nucleotide sequence: TGTGCCTGGAGCGACAGCTCAAATACGCAGTATTTT. The encoded protein is CAWSDSSNTQYF. The chain carries TRBV30 and TRBJ2-3, with a possible D match to TRBD1 (5 bases). Germline V gene lookup returns CDR1 GTSNPN and CDR2 SVGIG (reference sequence). V lost 3 bases, J lost 7 bases, and 11 bases lay in between. The CDR3 runs 12 residues.

The chain recombines TRBV6-5 with TRBJ1-1; D remains unclear. This CDR3 region has 14 residues. V gave up 6 bases and J gave up 0 bases, with 11 bases separating them. Looked up from germline, CDR1 is MNHEY and CDR2 is SVGAGI. The CDR3 coding sequence is TGTGCCAGCAGCCTTGAGCCTATGAACACTGAAGCTTTCTTT. Its protein product is CASSLEPMNTEAFF.

This chain links TRBV30 with TRBJ1-5; 7 bases are a match to TRBD1. The trim removed 2 bases at V and 2 bases at J, leaving 6 bases unmatched. Germline V lookup: CDR1 GTSNPN, CDR2 SVGIG (reference sequence). The CDR3 consists of 15 residues. This CDR3 is CAWSLNRGGNQPQHF. The DNA for the CDR3 is TGTGCCTGGAGTTTGAACAGGGGTGGCAATCAGCCCCAGCATTTT.

This chain connects TRBV7-3 to TRBJ2-1; 11 nucleotides line up with TRBD1. Per germline, CDR1 SGHTA and CDR2 FQGTGA. The trim removed 2 bases at V and 5 bases at J, leaving 2 bases unmatched. This CDR3 region has 15 residues. The CDR3 DNA is TGTGCCAGCAGCTTAGGACAGGGGGCCCACAATGAGCAGTTCTTC. It encodes CASSLGQGAHNEQFF.

Written as DNA, the CDR3 is TGTGCCAGCAGCCAACGCGGACAGGGGCAGACCCAGTACTTC. Translation gives CASSQRGQGQTQYF. The chain joins TRBV3-1 (or the pseudogene TRBV3-2) to TRBJ2-5; TRBD1 matches 9 bases. This CDR3 region has 14 residues. Unmatched junction bases numbered 4, after V lost 2 bases and J lost 6 bases. The germline CDR1 and CDR2 sequences are LGHDT and YNNKEL (reference sequence).

This rearrangement joins TRBV5-4 to TRBJ1-2; weak D call: TRBD1 (5 bases). The CDR3 totals 15 residues. CDR1 and CDR2 from the germline V gene are SGHNT and YYREEE (reference sequence). V was cut by 0 bases and J by 6 bases, with 15 bases left in between. In DNA, the CDR3 is TGTGCCAGCAGCTTGGTTGGACACAAAGATCATGGCTACACCTTC. It yields the protein CASSLVGHKDHGYTF.

The V call is TRBV10-2, the J call TRBJ1-5; 8 bases fit TRBD1. This CDR3 contains 16 residues. V was pared by 6 bases and J by 5 bases, with 12 bases of the junction left unmatched. The germline gives CDR1 WSHSY, CDR2 SAAADI. CDR3 region: CASSEIRQGLDQPQHF. CDR3 nucleotide sequence: TGCGCCAGCAGCGAAATCAGACAGGGGCTGGATCAGCCCCAGCATTTT.

This chain connects TRBV18 to TRBJ1-6; maybe TRBD1 (5 bases). V was clipped by 4 bases and J by 7 bases, with 14 bases between them. Germline assignment: CDR1 KGHSH and CDR2 LQKENI. The length of the CDR3 is 15 residues. Written as DNA, the CDR3 is TGTGCCAGCTCACTGCGGACACCCGACAATTCACCCCTCCACTTT. Translated, it gives CASSLRTPDNSPLHF.

This chain links TRBV19 with TRBJ2-7; 7 bases align to TRBD1. The germline CDR1 and CDR2 sequences are LNHDA and SQIVND (reference sequence). Trimming took 6 bases from V and 4 from J; bases not matched to a gene: 6. The CDR3 contains 13 residues. CDR3 in amino acids: CASREGATYEQYF. The CDR3 DNA is TGTGCCAGTAGAGAGGGGGCTACTTACGAGCAGTACTTC.

The rearrangement links TRBV15 to TRBJ1-6, with TRBD1 matching 8 bases. Per germline, CDR1 LNHNV and CDR2 YYDKDF (reference sequence). CDR3 length equals 15 residues. Germline trimming cut 1 base from V and 7 bases from J; bases unmatched to any gene: 3. The CDR3 protein is CATSRARTGNSPLHF. CDR3 nucleotides: TGTGCCACCAGCAGAGCGCGGACAGGGAATTCACCCCTCCACTTT.

The CDR3 sequence: CASSHRHRGEQYF. In nucleotides, the CDR3 is TGTGCCAGCAGCCACAGACACCGTGGAGAGCAGTACTTC. This chain joins TRBV14 and TRBJ2-7; D gene uncertain. With 3 bases removed from V and 7 bases from J, the gap between germline ends came to 13 bases. The CDR3 consists of 13 residues. Germline V gene lookup returns CDR1 SGHDN and CDR2 FVKESK. Full variable domain (missing parts from reference TRBV14 and TRBJ2-7): EAGVTQFPSHSVIEKGQTVTLRCDPISGHDNLYWYRRVMGKEIKFLLHFVKESKQDESGMPNNRFLAERTGGTYSTLKVQPAELEDSGVYFCASSHRHRGEQYFGPGTRLTVT.

The J gene is TRBJ1-3, the V gene TRBV6-5; the D is unclear. The germline V gene encodes CDR1 MNHEY and CDR2 SVGAGI. The CDR3 length is 14 residues. V was pared by 6 bases and J by 1 base, with 10 bases between. The CDR3 sequence is CASRRDPSGNTIYF. CDR3 DNA: TGTGCCAGCAGGAGGGATCCTTCTGGAAACACCATATATTTT.

This chain uses TRBV29-1 with TRBJ2-5; perhaps TRBD1 as D (6 bases). CDR3 length: 13 amino acids. Germline-derived CDR1 and CDR2 are SQVTM and ANQGSEA. The V gene lost 4 bases and the J gene lost 3 bases, with 12 bases spanning the gap. The CDR3 region has the DNA TGCAGCGTTGTAGGACAGTCGGAAGAGACCCAGTACTTC. Translating it yields CSVVGQSEETQYF. Full variable domain (remainder filled in from reference TRBV29-1 and TRBJ2-5): SAVISQKPSRDICQRGTSLTIQCQVDSQVTMMFWYRQQPGQSLTLIATANQGSEATYESGFVIDKFPISRPNLTFSTLTVSNMSPEDSSIYLCSVVGQSEETQYFGPGTRLLVL.

The J gene is TRBJ2-3, the V gene TRBV10-1; 8 bases match TRBD1. J was trimmed by 3 bases and V by 4 bases; bases with no gene match: 0. Germline-derived CDR1 and CDR2 are WNHNN and SYGVQD (reference sequence). The CDR3 spans 13 residues. The CDR3: CASSGQGTDTQYF. In nucleotides, the CDR3 is TGCGCCAGCAGTGGACAGGGGACAGATACGCAGTATTTT.

The chain recombines TRBV2 with TRBJ1-1, with D possibly matching TRBD1 (5 bases). The germline gives CDR1 SNHLY, CDR2 FYNNEI. The CDR3 totals 14 residues. Between the trimmed V and J ends, which lost 6 bases and 0 bases, there was a span of 11 bases. The CDR3 DNA follows: TGTGCCAGCAGGCCGGACATCGTGAACACTGAAGCTTTCTTT. Encoded protein: CASRPDIVNTEAFF.

This chain uses TRBV5-1 with TRBJ1-1, with 7 bases matching TRBD1. V shed 2 bases and J 5 bases; nucleotides not matched to a gene: 9. This CDR3 is 15 amino acids long. Per the germline V gene, CDR1 is SGHRS and CDR2 is YFSETQ. In nucleotides, the CDR3 is TGCGCCAGCAGCTTCGAGAACAGGGGAGGAACTGAAGCTTTCTTT. Protein: CASSFENRGGTEAFF. Complete variable domain (other parts from reference TRBV5-1 and TRBJ1-1): KAGVTQTPRYLIKTRGQQVTLSCSPISGHRSVSWYQQTPGQGLQFLFEYFSETQRNKGNFPGRFSGRQFSNSRSEMNVSTLELGDSALYLCASSFENRGGTEAFFGQGTRLTVV.

The chain is built from TRBV6-5 and TRBJ1-2; no firm D call. Germline V gene lookup returns CDR1 MNHEY and CDR2 SVGAGI. Deletions cut 5 bases from V and 6 bases from J, with 19 bases between. CDR3 size: 15 residues. The CDR3 sequence is CASSPTPNRRDGYTF. CDR3 DNA: TGTGCCAGCAGTCCTACCCCCAATAGGCGGGATGGCTACACCTTC.

The chain joins TRBV6-5 to TRBJ2-7, with 9 bases fitting TRBD1. After removal of 4 bases from V and 9 bases from J, the junction contained 4 bases not matched to a gene. The CDR3 has 12 residues. In germline, CDR1 is MNHEY, CDR2 SVGAGI. The CDR3 is CASSSTGGWQYF. The DNA of the CDR3 is TGTGCCAGCAGTTCAACAGGGGGCTGGCAGTACTTC.

This sequence joins TRBV27 and TRBJ1-3; D is ambiguous. Germline V gives CDR1 MNHEY, CDR2 SMNVEV (reference sequence). The CDR3 is 14 residues long. With 4 bases removed from V and 0 bases from J, the gap between germline ends came to 7 bases. CDR3 in DNA: TGTGCCAGCAGTTCCATGAGCTCTGGAAACACCATATATTTT. The encoded protein is CASSSMSSGNTIYF.

V is TRBV6-5 and J is TRBJ1-2, with a tentative D call TRBD1 (5 bases). V was shortened by 6 bases and J by 5 bases, with 13 bases between the two germline ends. The CDR3 extends over 13 amino acids. CDR1 is MNHEY and CDR2 is SVGAGI in the germline V gene. CDR3 residues: CASRKGALYGYTF. CDR3 bases: TGTGCCAGCAGAAAAGGGGCACTTTATGGCTACACCTTC.

This chain links TRBV3-1 (or the pseudogene TRBV3-2) with TRBJ1-3; TRBD1 matches at 7 bases. V lost 4 bases to trimming and J lost 1 base; unmatched junction nucleotides: 7. Per the germline V gene, CDR1 is LGHDT and CDR2 is YNNKEL (reference sequence). This CDR3 contains 16 residues. In DNA form, the CDR3 reads TGTGCCAGCAGCCGACAGCCACAGGGGTCTGGAAACACCATATATTTT. Translated, it gives CASSRQPQGSGNTIYF.